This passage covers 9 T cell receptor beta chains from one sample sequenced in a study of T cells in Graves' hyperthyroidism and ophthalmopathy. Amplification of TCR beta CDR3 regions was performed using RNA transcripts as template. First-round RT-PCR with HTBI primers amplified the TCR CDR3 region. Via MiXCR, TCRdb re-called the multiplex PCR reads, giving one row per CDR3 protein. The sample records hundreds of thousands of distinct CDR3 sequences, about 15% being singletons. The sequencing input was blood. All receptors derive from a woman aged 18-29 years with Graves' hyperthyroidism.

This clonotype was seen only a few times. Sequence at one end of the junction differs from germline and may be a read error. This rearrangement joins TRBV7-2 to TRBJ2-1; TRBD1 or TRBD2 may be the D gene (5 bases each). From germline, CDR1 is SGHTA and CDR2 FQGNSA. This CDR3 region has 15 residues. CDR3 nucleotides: TGTGCCAGCAGCTCCCCCGGGACCCCGAGGAATGGGCAGTTCTTC. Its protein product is CASSSPGTPRNGQFF.

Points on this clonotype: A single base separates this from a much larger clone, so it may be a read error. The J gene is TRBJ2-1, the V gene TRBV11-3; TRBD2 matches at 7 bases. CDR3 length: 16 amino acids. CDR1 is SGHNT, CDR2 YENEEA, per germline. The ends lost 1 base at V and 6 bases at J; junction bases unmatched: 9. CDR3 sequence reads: CASSLAWTSRGNEQFF. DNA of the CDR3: TGTGCCAGCAGCTTAGCTTGGACTAGTCGGGGCAATGAGCAGTTCTTC.

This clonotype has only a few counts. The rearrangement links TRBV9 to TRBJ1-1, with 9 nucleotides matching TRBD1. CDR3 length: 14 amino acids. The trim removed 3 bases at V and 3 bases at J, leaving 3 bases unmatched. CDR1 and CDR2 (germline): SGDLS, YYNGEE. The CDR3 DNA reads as TGTGCCAGCAGCGGGACAGGGGTCTACACTGAAGCTTTCTTT. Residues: CASSGTGVYTEAFF.

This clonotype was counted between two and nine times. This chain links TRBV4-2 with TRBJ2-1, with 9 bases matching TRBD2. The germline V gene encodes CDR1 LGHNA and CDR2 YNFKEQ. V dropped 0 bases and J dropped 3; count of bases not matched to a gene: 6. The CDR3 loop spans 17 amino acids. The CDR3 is CASSQEGGGRGYNEQFF. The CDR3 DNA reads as TGTGCCAGCAGCCAAGAGGGGGGCGGGAGGGGCTACAATGAGCAGTTCTTC.

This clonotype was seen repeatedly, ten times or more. This CDR3 is CASSSPGGQETQYF. The CDR3 nucleotides read TGCGCCAGCAGCTCGCCGGGCGGCCAAGAGACCCAGTACTTC. This chain connects TRBV5-1 to TRBJ2-5; D is ambiguous. The CDR3 is 14 amino acids. From germline, CDR1 is SGHRS and CDR2 YFSETQ. V was trimmed by 3 bases and J by 1 base, leaving 10 bases between them.

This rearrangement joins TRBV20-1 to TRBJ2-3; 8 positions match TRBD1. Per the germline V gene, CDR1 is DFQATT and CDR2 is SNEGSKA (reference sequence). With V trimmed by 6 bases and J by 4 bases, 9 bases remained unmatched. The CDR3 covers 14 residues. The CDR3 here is CSAAPGQEPDTQYF. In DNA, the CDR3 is TGCAGTGCAGCACCGGGACAGGAACCAGATACGCAGTATTTT.

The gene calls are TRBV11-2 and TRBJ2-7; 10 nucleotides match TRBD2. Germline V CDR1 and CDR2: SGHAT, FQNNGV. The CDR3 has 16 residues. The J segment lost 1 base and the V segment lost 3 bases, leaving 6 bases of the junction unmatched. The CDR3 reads CASSFNLAGVSYEQYF. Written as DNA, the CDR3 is TGTGCCAGCAGCTTCAATCTAGCGGGAGTGTCCTACGAGCAGTACTTC. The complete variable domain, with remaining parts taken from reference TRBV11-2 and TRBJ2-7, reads EAGVAQSPRYKIIEKRQSVAFWCNPISGHATLYWYQQILGQGPKLLIQFQNNGVVDDSQLPKDRFSAERLKGVDSTLKIQPAKLEDSAVYLCASSFNLAGVSYEQYFGPGTRLTVT.

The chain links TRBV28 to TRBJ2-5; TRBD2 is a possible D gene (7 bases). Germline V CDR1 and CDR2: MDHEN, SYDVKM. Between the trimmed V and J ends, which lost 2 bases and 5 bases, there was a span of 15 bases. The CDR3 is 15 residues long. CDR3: CASSLSMGGPETQYF. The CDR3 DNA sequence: TGTGCCAGCAGTTTAAGTATGGGGGGGCCCGAGACCCAGTACTTC.

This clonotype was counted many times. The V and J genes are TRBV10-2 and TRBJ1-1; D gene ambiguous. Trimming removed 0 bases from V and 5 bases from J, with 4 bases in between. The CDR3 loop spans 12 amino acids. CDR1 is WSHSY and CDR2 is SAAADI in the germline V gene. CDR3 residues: CASSESRTEAFF. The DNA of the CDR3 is TGCGCCAGCAGTGAGTCGAGAACTGAAGCTTTCTTT.